This T cell receptor (beta chain) is from a study of shared clonotypes between healthy human individuals. Losses at the gene ends were 6 bases for V and 0 bases for J; bases not matched to a gene: 7. The CDR3 consists of 15 residues. From germline, CDR1 is KGHSH and CDR2 LQKENI. TCRdb's copy holds only in-frame clones and misses some; the assay was immunoSEQ multiplex PCR. This sample has about 2.4 million clones; roughly nine tenths occur once, and the top ten carry roughly 0.13%. This clonotype was sampled from a man younger than 35 in good health. Sequenced sample: naive CD4+ T cells sorted from blood. The subset is: CD45RA+ positively selected. The rearrangement links TRBV18 to TRBJ2-7, with TRBD2 matching 8 bases. DNA of the CDR3: TGTGCCAGCTCGTCGACCGGGACTAGCTCCTACGAGCAGTACTTC. It is translated as CASSSTGTSSYEQYF.